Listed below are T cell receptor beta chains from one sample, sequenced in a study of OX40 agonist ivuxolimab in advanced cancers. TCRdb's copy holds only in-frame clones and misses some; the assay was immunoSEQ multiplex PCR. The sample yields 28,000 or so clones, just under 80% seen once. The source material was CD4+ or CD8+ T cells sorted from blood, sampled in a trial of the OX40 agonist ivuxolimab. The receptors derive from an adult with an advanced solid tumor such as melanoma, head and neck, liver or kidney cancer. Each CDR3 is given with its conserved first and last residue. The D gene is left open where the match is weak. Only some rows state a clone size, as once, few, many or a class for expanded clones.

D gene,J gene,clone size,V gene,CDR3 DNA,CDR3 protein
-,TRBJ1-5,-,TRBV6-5,TGTGCCAGCAGTTACTCGAGGTATAGCAATCAGCCCCAGCATTTT,CASSYSRYSNQPQHF
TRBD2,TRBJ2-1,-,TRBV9,TGTGCCAGCAGCTTCGGGGGGTTATCCTACAATGAGCAGTTCTTC,CASSFGGLSYNEQFF
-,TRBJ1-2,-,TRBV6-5,TGTGCCAGCAGTTACCCCGGGACAAGGGGAGGTGGCTACACCTTC,CASSYPGTRGGGYTF
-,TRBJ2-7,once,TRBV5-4,TGTGCCAGCAGCCAAGACTCCTACGAGCAGTACTTC,CASSQDSYEQYF
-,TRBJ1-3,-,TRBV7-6,TGTGCCAGCAGCTACAGGGAGTTCGGAAACACCATATATTTT,CASSYREFGNTIYF
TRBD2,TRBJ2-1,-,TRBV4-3,TGCGCCAGCAGCCCCCGACTAGCGGGGGTTGAGCAGTTCTTC,CASSPRLAGVEQFF
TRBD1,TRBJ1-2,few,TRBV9,TGTGCCAGCAGCGGGTTCCCAGGGGGGGCAGCTTACTATGGCTACACCTTC,CASSGFPGGAAYYGYTF
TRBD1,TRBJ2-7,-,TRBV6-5,TGTGCCAGCAGTTACTCGCAGGGGGCCTACGAGCAGTACTTC,CASSYSQGAYEQYF
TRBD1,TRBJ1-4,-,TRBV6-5,TGTGCCAGCAGCTTCGGACAGGGCCGGGAAAAACTGTTTTTT,CASSFGQGREKLFF
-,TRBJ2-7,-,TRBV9,TGTGCCAGCAGCGTAGGAGGGGGTGCCTACGAGCAGTACTTC,CASSVGGGAYEQYF
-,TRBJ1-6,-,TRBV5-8,TGTGCCAGCAGTGGACGGGATTATTCACCCCTCCACTTT,CASSGRDYSPLHF
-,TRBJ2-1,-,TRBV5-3,TGTGCCAGCAGCTTGGGTGACAACTCCTACAATGAGCAGTTCTTC,CASSLGDNSYNEQFF
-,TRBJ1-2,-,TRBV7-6,TGTGCCAGCAGCCCCACGGGCACCCGGGGAGGCTACACCTTC,CASSPTGTRGGYTF
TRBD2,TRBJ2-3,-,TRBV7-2,TGTGCCAGCAGCCCCCAGAAGCGGGGGGGCACAGATACGCAGTATTTT,CASSPQKRGGTDTQYF
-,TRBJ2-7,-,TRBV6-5,TGTGCCAGCAGTTACGGCAGGGGCTACGAGCAGTACTTC,CASSYGRGYEQYF
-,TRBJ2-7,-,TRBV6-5,TGTGCCAGCAGTTACTCAATGGGGGCAAACGAGCAGTACTTC,CASSYSMGANEQYF
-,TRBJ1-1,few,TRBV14,TGTGCCAGCAGCCAGGGAGACAACACTGAAGCTTTCTTT,CASSQGDNTEAFF
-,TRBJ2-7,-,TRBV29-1,TGCAGCGTTGTAAAGGGCAAGACCTACGAGCAGTACTTC,CSVVKGKTYEQYF
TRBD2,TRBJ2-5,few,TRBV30,TGTGCCTGGAGCCCGGGACTAACACAAGAGACCCAGTACTTC,CAWSPGLTQETQYF
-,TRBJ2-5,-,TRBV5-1,TGCGCCAGCAGCGTACCCAGGGGCCAAGAGACCCAGTACTTC,CASSVPRGQETQYF
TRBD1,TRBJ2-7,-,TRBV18,TGTGCCAGCTCACTTGGACAGGACAACTCCTACGAGCAGTACTTC,CASSLGQDNSYEQYF
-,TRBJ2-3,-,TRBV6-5,TGTGCCAGCGCCTACCTGGGCGGCACAGATACGCAGTATTTT,CASAYLGGTDTQYF
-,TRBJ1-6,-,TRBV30,TGTGCCTGGGACTTGGATAATTCACCCCTCCACTTT,CAWDLDNSPLHF
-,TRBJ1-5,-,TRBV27,TGTGCCAGCAGTTACTTTCGGAATCAGCCCCAGCATTTT,CASSYFRNQPQHF
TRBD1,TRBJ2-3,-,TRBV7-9,TGTGCCAGCAGCTTAACTATGGACAGGGGTCCCCCAGATACGCAGTATTTT,CASSLTMDRGPPDTQYF
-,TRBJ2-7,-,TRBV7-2,TGTGCCAGCAGCTTAGTTGAGGGGAGGACCTACGAGCAGTACTTC,CASSLVEGRTYEQYF
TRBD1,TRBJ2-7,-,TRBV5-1,TGCGCCAGCAGCTACCGCCCCGGGACAGGGGGGGAGTCCTACGAGCAGTACTTC,CASSYRPGTGGESYEQYF
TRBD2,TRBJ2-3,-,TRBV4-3,TGCGCCAGCAGCCAAGATCTTAGGACTAGCGGGGGGGCCTTAGTGTATTTT,CASSQDLRTSGGALVYF
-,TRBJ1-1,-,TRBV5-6,TGTGCCAGCAGCCAGACGCTGAACACTGAAGCTTTCTTT,CASSQTLNTEAFF
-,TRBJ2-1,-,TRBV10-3,TGTGCCATCAGTGGGGCAAATGAGCAGTTCTTC,CAISGANEQFF
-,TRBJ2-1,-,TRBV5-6,TGTGCCAGCAGTCAGTCGACGGGGGGCCTATACAATGAGCAGTTCTTC,CASSQSTGGLYNEQFF